A few counts support the clone carrying this T cell receptor (beta chain). One entry per CDR3 protein, called by TCRdb with MiXCR from the 5' RACE reads. The data hold tens of thousands of distinct CDR3 sequences, with 10% observed a single time. V lost 1 base and J lost 4, with 13 bases in between. Germline V gene data show CDR1 as LGHDT and CDR2 as YNNKEL (reference sequence). The CDR3 has 15 residues. As to time point: longitudinal time-point 1 (baseline). The data belong to a study of neurological immune-mediated disorders. The TCR sequence derives from a man aged 30-40 years in good health. Sequences were obtained from PBMCs. The chain carries TRBV3-1 and TRBJ2-5; D assignment may be TRBD1 or TRBD2 (5 bases each). Here the CDR3 reads CASSQGDGYLETQYF. The CDR3 region has the DNA TGTGCCAGCAGCCAAGGGGACGGATATTTAGAGACCCAGTACTTC.